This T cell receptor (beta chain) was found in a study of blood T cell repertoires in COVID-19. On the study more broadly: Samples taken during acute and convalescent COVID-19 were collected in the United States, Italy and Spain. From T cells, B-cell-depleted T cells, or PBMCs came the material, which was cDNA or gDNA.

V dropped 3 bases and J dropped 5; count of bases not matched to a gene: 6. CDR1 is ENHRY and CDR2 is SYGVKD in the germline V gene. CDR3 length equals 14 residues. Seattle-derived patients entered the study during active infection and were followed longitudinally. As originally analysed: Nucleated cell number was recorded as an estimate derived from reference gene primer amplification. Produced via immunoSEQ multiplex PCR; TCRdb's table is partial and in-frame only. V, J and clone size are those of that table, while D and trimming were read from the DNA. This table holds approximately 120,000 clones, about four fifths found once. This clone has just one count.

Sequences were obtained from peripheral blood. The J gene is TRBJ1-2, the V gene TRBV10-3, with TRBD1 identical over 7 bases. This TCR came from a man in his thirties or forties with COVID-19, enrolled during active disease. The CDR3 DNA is TGTGCCATCAGTGATGCAGGGGGAAGGTATGGCTACACCTTC. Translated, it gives CAISDAGGRYGYTF.